This T cell receptor beta chain was retrieved from a study of CXCR3-negative and CXCR3-positive naive CD8 T cells. Study at large: Collectively, the libraries yielded 110 million to 150 million TRB reads in total, at about 1.5 +/- 0.3 million per library. Points from the study as a whole: The study found CXCR3 expression partially decreased after cryopreservation and ran most assays on fresh PBMCs. Memory CD8+ cells had much lower diversity, and both naive subsets had comparably high diversity. Because surface CD5 did not distinguish the naive subsets, TCR strength was inferred from TRB CDR3 properties.

Note on this clonotype: Its antigen is as yet unknown.

All TRB cDNA libraries came from 5' RACE performed with UMI labels. TCRdb re-called the 5' RACE reads; every CDR3 protein appears as one record, without DNA. The sample table includes under 45,000 distinct CDR3 sequences. This CDR3 has 11 residues. Germline CDR1 and CDR2: SGHRS and YFSETQ. The TCR sequence derives from a human donor in good health. Some clones in this sample may be carry-over from other donors' samples. The rearrangement uses TRBV5-1 and TRBJ2-3; TCRdb reports TRBD1, a call that lacks DNA to check it against. Sequenced sample: memory CD8+ T cells from blood. CDR3 in amino acids: CASKGADTQYF.